What follows describes a single TCR beta chain. The sample originates from a study of patients and donors after allogeneic stem cell transplantation. V gave up 6 bases and J gave up 1 base, with 17 bases separating them. This CDR3 has 17 residues. Germline V CDR1 and CDR2: SGHRS, YFSETQ. TCRdb re-called the RT-PCR reads with MiXCR, one entry per CDR3 protein. The sample records about 230,000 distinct CDR3 sequences, 13% to 15% being singletons. The sequenced sample was blood, either unsorted or a sorted T cell fraction (not recorded which). The rearrangement uses TRBV5-1 and TRBJ2-6; D could derive from TRBD1 or TRBD2 (6 bases each). The source of this sequence is a human donor who was either an allogeneic HSCT recipient or a stem cell or donor lymphocyte infusion donor (not recorded which). It is not recorded whose cells these are; they may come from a transplant donor. For the CDR3, the DNA is TGCGCCAGCACCCCTATTGGGGGGCGTTCTGGGGCCAACGTCCTGACTTTC. It yields the protein CASTPIGGRSGANVLTF.